The clone carrying this T cell receptor beta chain was counted between two and nine times. This sample is drawn from a study of PD-L1 blockade in urothelial cancer. Synthetic TCR analog templates were spiked into each PCR. Method: immunoSEQ multiplex PCR; TCRdb's copy keeps in-frame clones and lacks some. The sample holds more than 35,000 clones, approximately 34% seen once. The sequenced sample was tumor tissue, obtained before atezolizumab (anti-PD-L1) treatment. This TCR came from a man aged 60 to 75 with urothelial cancer.

CDR3 bases: TGCGCCAGCAGCCAAGAAACTAGCGCAAGCTCCTACGAGCAGTACTTC. Protein: CASSQETSASSYEQYF. The chain joins TRBV4-1 to TRBJ2-7; 7 positions agree with TRBD2. The germline CDR1 and CDR2 sequences are MGHRA and YSYEKL. The CDR3 has 16 amino acids. The V gene end was trimmed by 0 bases and the J gene end by 0 bases; junction bases not matched to a gene: 5.